This T cell receptor (beta chain) was observed in a study of blood T cell repertoires in COVID-19. On the study more broadly: Researchers got acute and convalescent COVID-19 samples from the United States, Italy and Spain. PBMCs, B-cell-depleted T cells, or T cells were the source of the cDNA or gDNA that made up the material.

As originally analysed: The authors estimated nucleated cell counts from reference gene primer amplification. Data came from immunoSEQ multiplex PCR; TCRdb stores just in-frame clones and leaves some out. V, J and clone size were drawn from that table, and D and trimming were deduced from the DNA. The sample shows around 200,000 clones, around 84% of them seen only once. This CDR3 spans 15 amino acids. Trimming at V came to 6 bases and at J to 4 bases, leaving 4 bases not matched to a gene. The germline CDR1 and CDR2 sequences are MGHRA and YSYEKL. The rearrangement uses TRBV4-1 and TRBJ2-1; the match to TRBD2 covers 12 bases. The clonotype was recovered from a woman older than 75 with acute or convalescent COVID-19. Input material: peripheral blood. The CDR3 is CASSRLAGAYNEQFF. The CDR3 coding sequence is TGCGCCAGCAGTCGACTAGCGGGAGCATACAATGAGCAGTTCTTC.